This T cell receptor beta chain was found in a study of blood T cell repertoires in COVID-19. This table comes from immunoSEQ multiplex PCR, and its TCRdb copy is limited to in-frame clones, with some not included. Among almost 70,000 clones listed, 65% to 85% were seen once. Germline-derived CDR1 and CDR2 are LGHDT and YNNKEL (reference sequence). Trimming left V 4 bases short and J 5 bases short, with 14 bases between. The CDR3 is 14 amino acids. The V call is TRBV3-1 (or the pseudogene TRBV3-2), the J call TRBJ2-5; D uncertain. This clonotype originated in a man between 60 and 75 years old with acute or convalescent COVID-19. The sequencing input was peripheral blood. CDR3 protein: CASSPIEVKETQYF. The CDR3 DNA reads TGTGCCAGCAGCCCCATTGAGGTCAAGGAGACCCAGTACTTC.